The rows below give T cell receptor beta chains drawn from one sample of a study of long-term antiretroviral therapy in people with HIV. Produced via immunoSEQ multiplex PCR; TCRdb's table is partial and in-frame only. Here the sample spans tens of thousands of clones, approximately 89% being singletons. The material sequenced was unsorted PBMCs, taken 3.1 years after starting antiretroviral therapy. Receptors originate from a woman between 45 and 65 years old with HIV. Both conserved end residues are part of each CDR3.

v_call: TRBV4-1
cdr3_aa: CASSQERGSGVLSGNTIYF

v_call: TRBV7-3
cdr3_aa: CASSRTGGDYLTGANVLTF

v_call: TRBV7-3
cdr3_aa: CASSSGLPGELFF

v_call: TRBV5-4
cdr3_aa: CASSETDPKINEQFF

v_call: TRBV6-6
cdr3_aa: CASSDRNYGYTF

v_call: TRBV15
cdr3_aa: CATSRDRVLYLAKNIQYF

v_call: TRBV4-3
cdr3_aa: CASSQDAGGQGAFNYGYTF

v_call: TRBV2
cdr3_aa: CASSARDREPQHF

v_call: TRBV18
cdr3_aa: CASSPLGAGTDYGYTF

v_call: TRBV30
cdr3_aa: CAWLAGYEQYF

v_call: TRBV11-2
cdr3_aa: CASSLLAGEDTQYF

v_call: TRBV25-1
cdr3_aa: CASSERFEAFF

v_call: TRBV7-2
cdr3_aa: CASSLQETQYF

v_call: TRBV7-9
cdr3_aa: CASGPGQDTYEQYF

v_call: TRBV30
cdr3_aa: CAWRGGQRFNYGYTF

v_call: TRBV2
cdr3_aa: CASSPWEDGYTF

v_call: TRBV7-2
cdr3_aa: CASSSEGVGGYTF

v_call: TRBV30
cdr3_aa: CAWSSGTGNEKLFF

v_call: TRBV20-1
cdr3_aa: CSASGTGELFF

v_call: TRBV18
cdr3_aa: CASSLTGQDQVGGTDTQYF

v_call: TRBV9
cdr3_aa: CASSVHGYTF

v_call: TRBV5-1
cdr3_aa: CASSLGQGTGELFF

v_call: TRBV7-9
cdr3_aa: CASSSLIGEQFF

v_call: TRBV9
cdr3_aa: CASSVDPDTNTEAFF

v_call: TRBV6-6
cdr3_aa: CASSAGDSRNQPQHF

v_call: TRBV27
cdr3_aa: CASSLRAGGNYEQYF

v_call: TRBV14
cdr3_aa: CANSRQDLNYGYTF

v_call: TRBV5-4
cdr3_aa: CASSSRVGSVTDTQYF

v_call: TRBV6-5
cdr3_aa: CASNLEGEQFF

v_call: TRBV12-5
cdr3_aa: CASGLEQGAYEQYF

v_call: TRBV2
cdr3_aa: CASTLGGDRGDSPLHF

v_call: TRBV19
cdr3_aa: CASSPSPRDNQPQHF

v_call: TRBV4-2
cdr3_aa: CASSQGRTPLSGANVLTF

v_call: TRBV10-3
cdr3_aa: CAIRGLGSYNEQFF

v_call: TRBV29-1
cdr3_aa: CSVGYDRGPKYLPIYEQYF

v_call: TRBV7-8
cdr3_aa: CASSLVGNSPLHF

v_call: TRBV11-1
cdr3_aa: CASSSGGSQFF

v_call: TRBV2
cdr3_aa: CASRGIETDGYTF

v_call: TRBV7-5
cdr3_aa: CARSFRGAANEKLFF

v_call: TRBV9
cdr3_aa: CASTLNGADTQYF

v_call: TRBV7-6
cdr3_aa: CASSLRTGLANTGELFF

v_call: TRBV11-3
cdr3_aa: CASSLDGKLKSPLHF

v_call: TRBV19
cdr3_aa: CASWTPGNTEAFF

v_call: TRBV10-3
cdr3_aa: CAISDGLATYEQYF

v_call: TRBV29-1
cdr3_aa: CSVADSFYGYTF

v_call: TRBV29-1
cdr3_aa: CSVGTGRIEAFF